One and the same sample provided the 22 T cell receptor beta chains below, sequenced in a study of Ad26.COV2.S vaccination and SARS-CoV-2 variants. As for treatment: approximately 18 received Ad26.COV2.S at low or high dose, single or two shots; about 5 received placebo; per-sample allocation not given. Samples came from day 63 after the first vaccine or placebo injection. TCRdb's table, derived via immunoSEQ multiplex PCR, lists solely in-frame clones and lacks some. This table holds about 320,000 clones, roughly 80% found once. The starting material was peripheral blood, obtained in a trial of Ad26.COV2.S vaccine versus placebo. Receptor source: a person aged 18-60 years who received the Ad26.COV2.S COVID-19 vaccine or a placebo.

The chain joins TRBV6-5 to TRBJ1-1; 7 bases line up with TRBD1. There are 15 residues in the CDR3. J lost 3 bases, V lost 5 bases, and 9 bases had no gene match. The germline CDR1 and CDR2 sequences are MNHEY and SVGAGI. CDR3 residues: CASSRQGIGHTEAFF. DNA of the CDR3: TGTGCCAGCAGTCGACAGGGTATTGGACACACTGAAGCTTTCTTT.

V gene TRBV5-1 combines with J gene TRBJ2-2; 9 positions match TRBD1. The CDR3 has 16 amino acids. Germline V gene data show CDR1 as SGHRS and CDR2 as YFSETQ. The V segment lost 6 bases and the J segment 1 base; nucleotides outside the gene matches: 7. The DNA of the CDR3 is TGCGCCAGCACCGTATCGGGACAGGGGAACACCGGGGAGCTGTTTTTT. This encodes CASTVSGQGNTGELFF.

The V call is TRBV6-5, the J call TRBJ2-7; 11 bases line up with TRBD1. The CDR3 contains 14 residues. Germline CDR1 MNHEY, CDR2 SVGAGI. Trimming cost V 11 bases and J 3 bases; bases outside gene matches: 9. CDR3 in amino acids: CASWAGTGGYEQYF. DNA of the CDR3: TGTGCCTCCTGGGCCGGGACAGGGGGCTACGAGCAGTACTTC.

The chain employs TRBV25-1 and TRBJ2-5; 7 nucleotides line up with TRBD2. J gave up 1 base and V 7 bases, and 6 bases lay outside the gene matches. CDR1 is MGHDK and CDR2 is SYGVNS in the germline V gene. CDR3 length: 14 residues. CDR3 sequence (DNA): TGTGCCAGCACCCTGGGAGGGTCCCAAGAGACCCAGTACTTC. This codes for CASTLGGSQETQYF.

The chain uses TRBV19 and TRBJ1-1; 8 positions match TRBD1. The CDR3 runs 13 residues. CDR1 and CDR2 (germline): LNHDA, SQIVND (reference sequence). V lost 6 bases, J lost 5 bases, and 5 bases stayed unmatched. The CDR3 region has the DNA TGTGCCAGTAGACTACAGGGGGAGACTGAAGCTTTCTTT. Protein sequence: CASRLQGETEAFF.

This rearrangement joins TRBV30 to TRBJ1-4, with TRBD1 as a possible D gene (5 bases). CDR3 length: 13 amino acids. V was clipped by 2 bases and J by 7 bases, with 11 bases between them. Germline CDR1 and CDR2: GTSNPN and SVGIG (reference sequence). The CDR3 DNA is TGTGCCTGGAGTAGGAGGGGCGTTGAAAAACTGTTTTTT. It specifies CAWSRRGVEKLFF.

This chain connects TRBV5-1 to TRBJ2-7, with 11 bases identical to TRBD2. V dropped 0 bases and J dropped 2; count of bases not matched to a gene: 4. The germline V gene has CDR1 SGHRS and CDR2 YFSETQ. The CDR3 has 16 amino acids. The CDR3, as DNA: TGCGCCAGCAGCTTGGGACTAGCGGGGCTCGCCTACGAGCAGTACTTC. It translates to CASSLGLAGLAYEQYF.

This clone was detected ten times or more. As DNA, the CDR3 is TGTGCCAGCAGCTTGGAGGGAGTTACTAACTATGGCTACACCTTC. Amino acids: CASSLEGVTNYGYTF. The V and J genes are TRBV5-5 and TRBJ1-2; D remains ambiguous. Germline V gene lookup returns CDR1 SGHKS and CDR2 YYEKEE (reference sequence). The ends were cut back, 0 bases at V and 0 bases at J, with 9 bases in the middle. The CDR3 is 15 amino acids.

The chain uses TRBV18 and TRBJ2-3; D unresolved. Trimming shortened V by 2 bases and J by 4 bases, and 10 bases separated the two germline ends. This CDR3 spans 14 amino acids. Germline-derived CDR1 and CDR2 are KGHSH and LQKENI. The CDR3 bases are TGTGCCAGCTCACCAAACGGTGGCGCAGATACGCAGTATTTT. This sequence encodes CASSPNGGADTQYF.

The chain couples TRBV2 to TRBJ1-1; D not certain. The CDR3 spans 13 residues. The germline V gene has CDR1 SNHLY and CDR2 FYNNEI. Trimming left V 3 bases short and J 1 base short, with 6 bases between. CDR3 protein: CASSDRRNTEAFF. CDR3 in DNA: TGTGCCAGCAGTGATCGACGGAACACTGAAGCTTTCTTT. The full variable domain, rest sourced from reference TRBV2 and TRBJ1-1, is EPEVTQTPSHQVTQMGQEVILRCVPISNHLYFYWYRQILGQKVEFLVSFYNNEISEKSEIFDDQFSVERPDGSNFTLKIRSTKLEDSAMYFCASSDRRNTEAFFGQGTRLTVV.

This clone showed up just once. The chain is built from TRBV7-6 and TRBJ2-7; D could derive from TRBD1 or TRBD2 (5 bases each). The CDR3 consists of 14 residues. In germline, CDR1 is SGHVS, CDR2 FNYEAQ. V lost 4 bases to trimming and J lost 2 bases, with 12 bases between them. The CDR3 nucleotides are TGTGCCAGCAGCTCCGGGACGGAGCCCTACGAGCAGTACTTC. Residues: CASSSGTEPYEQYF.

CDR3: CAISLRDNANYGYTF. The CDR3 DNA reads as TGTGCCATCAGTCTACGGGACAATGCTAACTATGGCTACACCTTC. The chain couples TRBV10-3 to TRBJ1-2, with D possibly being TRBD1 (6 bases). The V gene's germline CDR1 is ENHRY and CDR2 SYGVKD. The CDR3 is made up of 15 amino acids. Deletions cut 5 bases from V and 0 bases from J, with 13 bases between.

The V gene is TRBV20-1, the J gene TRBJ2-7, with 10 bases lining up with TRBD2. Trimming took 3 bases from V and 7 from J; bases not matched to a gene: 9. The germline V gene has CDR1 DFQATT and CDR2 SNEGSKA (reference sequence). This CDR3 spans 14 amino acids. The CDR3 is CSASFSGGPGEQYF. CDR3 in DNA: TGCAGTGCTAGTTTTAGCGGGGGGCCAGGAGAGCAGTACTTC.

The chain links TRBV9 to TRBJ1-5; D is perhaps TRBD1 (6 bases). This CDR3 region has 13 residues. Looked up from germline, CDR1 is SGDLS and CDR2 is YYNGEE. The germline V and J ends were trimmed by 3 bases and 5 bases, with 9 bases remaining between them. CDR3 in amino acids: CASSEDSDQPQHF. For the CDR3, the DNA is TGTGCCAGCAGCGAGGACAGCGATCAGCCCCAGCATTTT.

This rearrangement joins TRBV5-1 to TRBJ2-3; possible D gene TRBD2, 5 bases. This CDR3 has 12 amino acids. The germline V gene has CDR1 SGHRS and CDR2 YFSETQ. V was cut by 6 bases and J by 5 bases, with 10 bases left in between. The CDR3 nucleotides read TGCGCCAGCAACAATGAGGGAGATACGCAGTATTTT. This gives the protein CASNNEGDTQYF.

The DNA of the CDR3 is TGTGCCAGCAGCCAGAAAGAGACCCAGTACTTC. Translation gives CASSQKETQYF. V usage is TRBV6-2 or TRBV6-3 and J usage is TRBJ2-5, with unresolved D. The germline V and J ends were trimmed by 6 bases and 3 bases, with 5 bases remaining between them. The CDR3 totals 11 residues. Germline V gene data show CDR1 as MNHEY and CDR2 as SVGEGT.

The chain links TRBV2 to TRBJ2-3; 12 bases are a match to TRBD2. This CDR3 region has 16 residues. J was trimmed by 0 bases and V by 6 bases; bases with no gene match: 4. CDR1 and CDR2 from the germline V gene are SNHLY and FYNNEI. The CDR3 here is CASRRLAGASTDTQYF. The CDR3 nucleotides are TGTGCCAGCAGAAGACTAGCGGGGGCTAGCACAGATACGCAGTATTTT.

J is TRBJ1-1 and V is TRBV18, with D hard to call. The CDR3 runs to 13 residues. Germline assignment: CDR1 KGHSH and CDR2 LQKENI. V was clipped by 3 bases and J by 10 bases, with 15 bases between them. CDR3 coding DNA: TGTGCCAGCTCACCCGACGGCGACGGTCTAGCTTTCTTT. It specifies CASSPDGDGLAFF.

The J gene is TRBJ1-2, the V gene TRBV6-5; 7 nucleotides agree with TRBD1. The CDR3 has 14 residues. The V segment lost 5 bases and the J segment 6 bases; nucleotides outside the gene matches: 9. Per the germline V gene, CDR1 is MNHEY and CDR2 is SVGAGI. CDR3 residues: CASSQTRQGDGYTF. The CDR3 DNA follows: TGTGCCAGCAGTCAAACTAGACAGGGTGATGGCTACACCTTC.

V gene TRBV7-9 combines with J gene TRBJ2-5, with 7 positions matching TRBD1. CDR3 length equals 15 residues. V was clipped by 4 bases and J by 2 bases; unmatched bases: 7. The V gene's germline CDR1 is SEHNR and CDR2 FQNEAQ (reference sequence). The CDR3: CASSSIRQGQETQYF. In nucleotides, the CDR3 is TGTGCCAGCAGCTCGATAAGACAGGGACAAGAGACCCAGTACTTC.

The rearrangement links TRBV7-6 to TRBJ1-2, with a tentative D call TRBD1 (5 bases). The CDR3 spans 20 residues. CDR1 and CDR2 from the germline V gene are SGHVS and FNYEAQ. The germline V and J ends were trimmed by 5 bases and 2 bases, with 30 bases remaining between them. CDR3 amino acids: CASSPGFLGVRGLGNYGYTF. The CDR3, as DNA: TGTGCCAGCAGCCCAGGGTTTTTGGGGGTACGCGGCCTGGGAAACTATGGCTACACCTTC.

This clone was recorded once. This chain uses TRBV7-9 with TRBJ1-6, with D perhaps TRBD1 (6 bases). Germline V CDR1 and CDR2: SEHNR, FQNEAQ (reference sequence). Trimming cost V 3 bases and J 6 bases, with 12 bases left between them. This CDR3 spans 15 amino acids. The CDR3 sequence is CASSLSGQSNSPLHF. The CDR3 DNA follows: TGTGCCAGCAGCTTGTCGGGACAAAGTAATTCACCCCTCCACTTT.